This paragraph reports one T cell receptor (beta chain). Its antigen is currently unknown. This entry comes from a study of shared clonotypes between healthy human individuals. Notes on the study in general: Larger richness was generally estimated for naive than memory subsets. Across a handful of donors, naive CD4 shared around 5.4%, naive CD8 3.5% to 4%, memory CD4 roughly 2.4%, memory CD8 roughly 0.37%. Limitation of the genetic and exposure-history diversity represented came from the few donors.

Assay execution took place at the deep level. Sequencing used immunoSEQ multiplex PCR; TCRdb keeps in-frame clones, though not all of them. There are some 1 million clones in the sample; more than 60% occur only once, and over 1.3% lies in the top ten. Germline V gives CDR1 SEHNR, CDR2 FQNEAQ (reference sequence). This CDR3 contains 12 residues. J was trimmed by 8 bases and V by 5 bases; bases with no gene match: 4. Sequencing was performed on memory CD4+ T cells sorted from blood. The subset is: CD45RA-negative fraction. The chain has TRBV7-9 and TRBJ1-2, with TRBD1 matching over 8 bases. The source is a man younger than 35 in good health. The chain's CDR3 is CASSLTGVGYTF. DNA of the CDR3: TGTGCCAGCAGCCTGACAGGGGTAGGCTACACCTTC.